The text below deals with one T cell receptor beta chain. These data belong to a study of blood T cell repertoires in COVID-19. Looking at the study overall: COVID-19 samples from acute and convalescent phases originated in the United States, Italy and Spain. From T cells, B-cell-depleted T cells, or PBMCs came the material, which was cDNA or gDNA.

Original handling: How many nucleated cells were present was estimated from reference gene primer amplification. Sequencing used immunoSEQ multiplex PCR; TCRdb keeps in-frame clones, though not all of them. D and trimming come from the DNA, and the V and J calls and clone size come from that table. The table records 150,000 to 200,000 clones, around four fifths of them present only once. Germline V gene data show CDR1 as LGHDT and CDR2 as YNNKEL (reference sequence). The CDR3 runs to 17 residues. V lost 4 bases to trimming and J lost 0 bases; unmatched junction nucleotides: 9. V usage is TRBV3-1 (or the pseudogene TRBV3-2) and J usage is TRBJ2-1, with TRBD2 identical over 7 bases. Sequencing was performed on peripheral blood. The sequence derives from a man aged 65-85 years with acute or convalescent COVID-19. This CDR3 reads CASSLPFAGASYNEQFF. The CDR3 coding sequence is TGTGCCAGCAGCCTCCCTTTCGCGGGAGCCTCCTACAATGAGCAGTTCTTC.